This TCR beta chain emerged from a study of CD8 T cells in ankylosing spondylitis. Regarding the study as a whole: Some of these motif variants have turned up before, in reports on reactive arthritis synovial fluid and blood. According to the report, clones linked to the disease were significantly enriched in matched synovial fluid samples taken from ankylosing spondylitis patients.

A single record per CDR3 protein comes from TCRdb applying MiXCR to the 5' RACE reads. The sample lists some 130,000 distinct CDR3 sequences, about a tenth seen once, with 2.5% to 3.5% in the top ten. CDR1 and CDR2 from the germline V gene are KGHSH and LQKENI. This CDR3 is 15 amino acids long. Trimming left V 1 base short and J 5 bases short, with 12 bases between. This clonotype was picked up a small number of times. Its antigen is not known. The receptor comes from a male donor with ankylosing spondylitis or in good health (not recorded which). Sequencing used blood, either unsorted or a sorted T cell fraction (not recorded which). This sequence joins TRBV18 and TRBJ1-5, with a tentative D call TRBD1 (5 bases). As DNA, the CDR3 is TGTGCCAGCTCACCACAGGGGTCATTGGATCAGCCCCAGCATTTT. This translates into CASSPQGSLDQPQHF.